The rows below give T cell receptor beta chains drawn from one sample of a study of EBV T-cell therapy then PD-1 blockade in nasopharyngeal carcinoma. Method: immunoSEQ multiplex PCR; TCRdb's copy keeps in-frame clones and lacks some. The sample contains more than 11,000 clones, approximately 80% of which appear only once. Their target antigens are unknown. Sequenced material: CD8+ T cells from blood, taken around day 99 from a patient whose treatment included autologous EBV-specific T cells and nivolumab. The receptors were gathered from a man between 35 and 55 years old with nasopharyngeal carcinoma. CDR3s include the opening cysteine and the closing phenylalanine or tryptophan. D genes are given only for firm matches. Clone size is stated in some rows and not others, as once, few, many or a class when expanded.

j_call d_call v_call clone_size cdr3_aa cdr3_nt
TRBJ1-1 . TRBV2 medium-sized CASSEIFGAMNTEAFF TGTGCCAGCAGTGAAATATTTGGGGCCATGAACACTGAAGCTTTCTTT
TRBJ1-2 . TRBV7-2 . CASTPGTYADYGYTF TGTGCCAGCACCCCCGGGACATACGCGGACTATGGCTACACCTTC
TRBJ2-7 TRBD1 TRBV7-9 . CASSPRDRGSYEQYF TGTGCCAGCAGCCCCCGGGACAGGGGCTCCTACGAGCAGTACTTC
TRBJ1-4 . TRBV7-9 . CASSPPYTTNEKLFF TGTGCCAGCAGCCCGCCGTATACAACTAATGAAAAACTGTTTTTT
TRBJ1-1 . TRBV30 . CAWSHPTLRGNTEAFF TGTGCCTGGAGCCACCCAACCCTCAGAGGGAACACTGAAGCTTTCTTT
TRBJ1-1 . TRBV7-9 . CASSLRRGNLNTEAFF TGTGCCAGCAGCTTAAGAAGGGGCAACTTGAACACTGAAGCTTTCTTT
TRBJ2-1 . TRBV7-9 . CASSLRARATGRNEQFF TGTGCCAGCAGCTTAAGGGCCCGAGCGACCGGTAGGAATGAGCAGTTCTTC
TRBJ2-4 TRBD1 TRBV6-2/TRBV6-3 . CASSRDRGAKNIQYF TGTGCCAGCAGTCGAGACAGGGGAGCCAAAAACATTCAGTACTTC
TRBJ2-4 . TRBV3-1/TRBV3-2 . CASSHGSPICKKNIQYF TGTGCCAGCAGCCACGGCTCTCCCATTTGCAAAAAAAACATTCAGTACTTC
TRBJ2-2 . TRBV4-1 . CASSQDQGGRDTGELFF TGCGCCAGCAGCCAAGATCAAGGGGGGCGGGACACCGGGGAGCTGTTTTTT
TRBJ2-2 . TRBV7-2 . CASSLVSGELFF TGTGCCAGCAGCTTAGTATCCGGGGAGCTGTTTTTT
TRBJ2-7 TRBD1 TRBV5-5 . CASSPDRGAIGYEQYF TGTGCCAGCAGCCCCGACAGGGGGGCTATTGGCTACGAGCAGTACTTC
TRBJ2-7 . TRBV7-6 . CASSSPEGARGYEQYF TGTGCCAGCAGCTCCCCGGAGGGGGCTAGAGGCTACGAGCAGTACTTC
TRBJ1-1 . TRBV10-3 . CAISEGGGTEAFF TGTGCCATCAGTGAGGGAGGCGGCACTGAAGCTTTCTTT
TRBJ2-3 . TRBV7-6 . CASGDEVGTDTQYF TGTGCCAGCGGGGATGAGGTCGGCACAGATACGCAGTATTTT
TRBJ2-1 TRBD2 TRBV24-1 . CATSDGLANNEQFF TGTGCCACCAGTGATGGACTAGCTAACAATGAGCAGTTCTTC
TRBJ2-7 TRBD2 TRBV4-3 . CASSQDRGGPYEQYF TGCGCCAGCAGCCAAGACCGGGGGGGGCCCTACGAGCAGTACTTC
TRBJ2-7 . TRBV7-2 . CASQPTQQVFRPREQYF TGTGCCAGCCAACCAACACAACAGGTGTTCCGACCTCGAGAGCAGTACTTC
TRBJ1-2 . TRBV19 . CASAVGDNYGYTF TGTGCCAGTGCGGTTGGTGACAACTATGGCTACACCTTC
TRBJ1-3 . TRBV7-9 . CASSFVTRGNTIYF TGTGCCAGCAGCTTTGTAACCCGGGGTAACACCATATATTTT
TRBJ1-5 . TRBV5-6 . CASSWGGTGLNQPQHF TGTGCCAGCAGCTGGGGGGGTACAGGGCTTAACCAGCCCCAGCATTTT
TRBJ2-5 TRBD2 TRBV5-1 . CASSWAGGGLETQYF TGCGCCAGCAGCTGGGCCGGGGGGGGCTTGGAGACCCAGTACTTC
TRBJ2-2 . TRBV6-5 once CASSLPGHANTGELFF TGTGCCAGCAGTTTACCGGGACATGCGAACACCGGGGAGCTGTTTTTT
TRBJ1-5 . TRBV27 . CASSLSATGYQPQHF TGTGCCAGCAGTTTATCGGCGACAGGTTATCAGCCCCAGCATTTT
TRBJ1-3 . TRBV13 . CASSLGGGAGNTIYF TGTGCCAGCAGCCTGGGGGGGGGAGCTGGAAACACCATATATTTT
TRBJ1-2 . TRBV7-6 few CASSGSWGDSRGGYTF TGTGCCAGCAGCGGGAGTTGGGGCGACAGCCGGGGTGGCTACACCTTC
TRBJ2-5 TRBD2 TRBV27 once CASSLLGGWGETQYF TGTGCCAGCAGTTTATTGGGGGGGTGGGGAGAGACCCAGTACTTC
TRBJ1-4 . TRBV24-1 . CATRGGGNEKLFF TGTGCCACCAGGGGCGGTGGGAACGAAAAACTGTTTTTT
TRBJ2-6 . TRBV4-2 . CASSQDGGAGANVLTF TGTGCCAGCAGCCAAGATGGGGGCGCTGGGGCCAACGTCCTGACTTTC